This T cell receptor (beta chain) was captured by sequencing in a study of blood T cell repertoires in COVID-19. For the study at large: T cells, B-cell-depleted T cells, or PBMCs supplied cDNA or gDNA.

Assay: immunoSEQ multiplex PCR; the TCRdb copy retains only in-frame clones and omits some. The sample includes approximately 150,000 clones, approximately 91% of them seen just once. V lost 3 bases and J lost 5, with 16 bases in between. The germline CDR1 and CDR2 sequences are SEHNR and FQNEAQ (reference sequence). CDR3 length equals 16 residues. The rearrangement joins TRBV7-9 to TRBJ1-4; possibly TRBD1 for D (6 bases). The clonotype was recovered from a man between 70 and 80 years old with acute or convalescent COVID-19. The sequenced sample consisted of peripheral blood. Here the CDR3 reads CASSFRPSQGNEKLFF. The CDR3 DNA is TGTGCCAGCAGCTTCCGCCCCTCTCAGGGGAATGAAAAACTGTTTTTT.